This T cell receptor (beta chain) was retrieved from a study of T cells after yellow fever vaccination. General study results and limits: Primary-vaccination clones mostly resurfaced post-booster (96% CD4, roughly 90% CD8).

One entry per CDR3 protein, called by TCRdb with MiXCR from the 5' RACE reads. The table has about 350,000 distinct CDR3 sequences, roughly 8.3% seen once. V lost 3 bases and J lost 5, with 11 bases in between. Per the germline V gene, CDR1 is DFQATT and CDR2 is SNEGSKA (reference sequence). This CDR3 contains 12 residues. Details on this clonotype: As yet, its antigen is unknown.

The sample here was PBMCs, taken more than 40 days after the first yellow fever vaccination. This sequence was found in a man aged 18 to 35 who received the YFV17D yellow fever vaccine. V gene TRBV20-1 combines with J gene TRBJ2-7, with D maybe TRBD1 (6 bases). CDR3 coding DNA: TGCAGTGCTAGGGACCGACAGGACGAGCAGTACTTC. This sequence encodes CSARDRQDEQYF.